This T cell receptor (beta chain) was captured by sequencing in a study of CD8 T cells in ankylosing spondylitis. Study-wide results and limits: Earlier authors reported some of these motif variants in reactive arthritis synovial fluid and blood. Characteristic of ankylosing spondylitis blood, it appeared, was a TCR beta motif comprising about eight highly homologous variants.

For TCR beta, libraries came from quantitative 5'-RACE with molecular barcodes. TCRdb reprocessed the 5' RACE reads via MiXCR and lists one record per CDR3 protein. This table has 250,000 or so distinct CDR3 sequences, roughly a tenth appearing once. In this sample, this clonotype turned up many times. What it binds is not known. Sequenced input: blood, either unsorted or a sorted T cell fraction (not recorded which). The clonotype originates from a male donor with ankylosing spondylitis or in good health (not recorded which).

The CDR3 coding sequence is TGTGCCAGCAGCCCTACGAACTATGGCTACACCTTC. Translating it yields CASSPTNYGYTF. The rearrangement joins TRBV12-3 or TRBV12-4 to TRBJ1-2, with D unclear. The CDR3 is 12 residues long. Between the trimmed V and J ends, which lost 6 bases and 2 bases, there was a span of 7 bases.